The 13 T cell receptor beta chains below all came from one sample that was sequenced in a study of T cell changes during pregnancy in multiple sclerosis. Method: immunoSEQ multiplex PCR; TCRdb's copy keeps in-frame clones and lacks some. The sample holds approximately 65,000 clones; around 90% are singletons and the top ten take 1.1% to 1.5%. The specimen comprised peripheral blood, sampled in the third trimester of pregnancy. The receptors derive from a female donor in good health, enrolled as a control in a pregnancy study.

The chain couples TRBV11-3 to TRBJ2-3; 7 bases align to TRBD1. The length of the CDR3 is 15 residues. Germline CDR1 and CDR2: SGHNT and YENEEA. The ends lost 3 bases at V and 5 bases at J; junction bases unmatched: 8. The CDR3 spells CASSLGQQRGDTQYF. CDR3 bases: TGTGCCAGCAGCTTGGGACAGCAACGGGGAGATACGCAGTATTTT.

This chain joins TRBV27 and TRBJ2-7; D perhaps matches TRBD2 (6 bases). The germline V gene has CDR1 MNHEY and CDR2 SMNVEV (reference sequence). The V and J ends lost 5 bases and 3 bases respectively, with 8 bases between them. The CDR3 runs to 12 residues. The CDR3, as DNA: TGTGCCAGCAGTCCCGGGGGCTACGAGCAGTACTTC. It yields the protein CASSPGGYEQYF.

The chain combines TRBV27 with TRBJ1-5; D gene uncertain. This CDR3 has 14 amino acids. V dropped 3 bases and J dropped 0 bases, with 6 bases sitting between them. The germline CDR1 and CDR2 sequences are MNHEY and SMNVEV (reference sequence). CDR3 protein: CASSFGVSNQPQHF. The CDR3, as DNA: TGTGCCAGCAGTTTCGGGGTTAGCAATCAGCCCCAGCATTTT.

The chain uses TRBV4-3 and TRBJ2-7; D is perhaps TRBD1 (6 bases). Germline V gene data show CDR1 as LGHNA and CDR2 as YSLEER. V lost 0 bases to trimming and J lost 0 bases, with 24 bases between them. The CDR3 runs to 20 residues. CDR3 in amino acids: CASSQDRRQDPFTFSYEQYF. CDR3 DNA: TGCGCCAGCAGCCAAGACCGCAGACAGGACCCCTTCACCTTCTCCTACGAGCAGTACTTC.

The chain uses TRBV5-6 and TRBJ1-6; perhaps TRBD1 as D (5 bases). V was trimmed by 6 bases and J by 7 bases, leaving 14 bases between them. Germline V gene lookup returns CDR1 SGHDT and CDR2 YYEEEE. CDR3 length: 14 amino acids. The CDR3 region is CASKRRGGNSPLHF. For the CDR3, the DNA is TGTGCCAGCAAGAGGAGGGGCGGAAATTCACCCCTCCACTTT.

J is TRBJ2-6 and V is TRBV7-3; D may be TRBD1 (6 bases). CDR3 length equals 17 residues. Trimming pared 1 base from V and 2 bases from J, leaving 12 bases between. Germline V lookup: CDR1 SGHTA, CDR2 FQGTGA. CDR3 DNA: TGTGCCAGCAGCTTAAGCGCACAGGGCCCTGGGGCCAACGTCCTGACTTTC. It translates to CASSLSAQGPGANVLTF. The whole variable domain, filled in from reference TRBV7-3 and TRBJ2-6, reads GAGVSQTPSNKVTEKGKYVELRCDPISGHTALYWYRQSLGQGPEFLIYFQGTGAADDSGLPNDRFFAVRPEGSVSTLKIQRTERGDSAVYLCASSLSAQGPGANVLTFGAGSRLTVL.

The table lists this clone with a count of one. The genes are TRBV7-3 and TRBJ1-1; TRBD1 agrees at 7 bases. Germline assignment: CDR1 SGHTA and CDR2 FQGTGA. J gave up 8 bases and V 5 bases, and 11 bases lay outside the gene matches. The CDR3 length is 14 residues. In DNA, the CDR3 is TGTGCCAGCAGCCCCTCGGACAGGCGTGTCGAAGCTTTCTTT. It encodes CASSPSDRRVEAFF. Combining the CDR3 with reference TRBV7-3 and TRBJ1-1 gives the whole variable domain GAGVSQTPSNKVTEKGKYVELRCDPISGHTALYWYRQSLGQGPEFLIYFQGTGAADDSGLPNDRFFAVRPEGSVSTLKIQRTERGDSAVYLCASSPSDRRVEAFFGQGTRLTVV.

The CDR3 DNA reads TGCAGCGTCGCCGGGACTACCGTGGCATATGAGCAGTTCTTC. This sequence encodes CSVAGTTVAYEQFF. V is TRBV29-1 and J is TRBJ2-1; 7 bases are shared with TRBD2. Trimming removed 6 bases from V and 8 bases from J; junction bases left unmatched: 13. This CDR3 spans 14 amino acids. Germline V gene lookup returns CDR1 SQVTM and CDR2 ANQGSEA.

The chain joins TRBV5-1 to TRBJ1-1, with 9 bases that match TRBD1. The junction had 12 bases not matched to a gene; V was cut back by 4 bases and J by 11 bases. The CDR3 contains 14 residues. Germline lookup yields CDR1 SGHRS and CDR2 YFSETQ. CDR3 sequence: CASSLRGQGNAAFF. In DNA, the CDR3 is TGCGCCAGCAGCCTACGGGGACAGGGTAACGCGGCTTTCTTT.

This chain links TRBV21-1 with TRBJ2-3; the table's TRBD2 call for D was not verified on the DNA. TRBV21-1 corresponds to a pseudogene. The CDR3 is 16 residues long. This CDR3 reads CASSLEVAVMQDTQYF. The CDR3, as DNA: TGTGCCAGCAGTTTAGAGGTAGCAGTCATGCAAGATACGCAGTATTTT.

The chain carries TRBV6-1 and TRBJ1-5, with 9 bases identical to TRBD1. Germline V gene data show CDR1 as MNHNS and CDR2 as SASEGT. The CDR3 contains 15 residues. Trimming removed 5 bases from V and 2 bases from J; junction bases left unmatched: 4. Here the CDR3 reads CASSPRTGGNQPQHF. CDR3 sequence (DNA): TGTGCCAGCAGTCCACGGACAGGGGGCAATCAGCCCCAGCATTTT.

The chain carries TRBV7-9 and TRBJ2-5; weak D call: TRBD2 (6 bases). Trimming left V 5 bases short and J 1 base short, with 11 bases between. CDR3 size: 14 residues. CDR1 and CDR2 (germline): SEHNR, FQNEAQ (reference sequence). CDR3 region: CASSPRGVQETQYF. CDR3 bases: TGTGCCAGCAGCCCCCGCGGGGTCCAAGAGACCCAGTACTTC.

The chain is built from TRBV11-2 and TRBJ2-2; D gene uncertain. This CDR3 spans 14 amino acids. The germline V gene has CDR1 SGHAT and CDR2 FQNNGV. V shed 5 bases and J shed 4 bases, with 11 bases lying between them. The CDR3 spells CASSPSPSTGELFF. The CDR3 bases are TGTGCCAGCAGCCCTAGTCCCAGCACCGGGGAGCTGTTTTTT.